This entry lists 3 T cell receptor beta chains sequenced from one sample in a study of blood T cell repertoires in COVID-19. Produced via immunoSEQ multiplex PCR; TCRdb's table is partial and in-frame only. The sample has a few hundred thousand clones, less than 85% seen once. Sequencing input: PBMCs or T cells enriched from blood (not recorded which). The receptor set was obtained from a woman between 45 and 65 years old who had recovered from COVID-19.

The gene calls are TRBV24-1 and TRBJ2-3; 11 nucleotides agree with TRBD2. Germline assignment: CDR1 KGHDR and CDR2 SFDVKD. V lost 9 bases and J lost 7; bases outside the gene matches: 5. CDR3 length: 13 amino acids. Written as DNA, the CDR3 is TGTGCCACCGCCGGGACTAGCGGCAATACGCAGTATTTT. As protein: CATAGTSGNTQYF.

CDR3 nucleotide sequence: TGTGCCAGCAGCTTAGAATGGGACAGGGGGAATTCTAGCCAAAACATTCAGTACTTC. Translated: CASSLEWDRGNSSQNIQYF. The V gene is TRBV11-2, the J gene TRBJ2-4; 11 bases map to TRBD1. Germline assignment: CDR1 SGHAT and CDR2 FQNNGV. The CDR3 covers 19 residues. V lost 0 bases, J lost 5 bases, and 12 bases stayed unmatched.

The chain combines TRBV7-3 with TRBJ2-2, with D possibly TRBD1 on 6 matching bases. The CDR3 is 18 amino acids. Germline lookup yields CDR1 SGHTA and CDR2 FQGTGA. V was cut by 5 bases and J by 0 bases, with 19 bases left in between. CDR3 protein: CASSLGAGGESNTGELFF. The DNA for the CDR3 is TGTGCCAGCAGCCTGGGGGCAGGTGGGGAGTCGAACACCGGGGAGCTGTTTTTT.